The 18 T cell receptor beta chains below all came from one sample that was sequenced in a study of cytomegalovirus exposure and HLA in healthy donors. PCR primers comprised 60 Vbeta and 13 Jbeta primers. Libraries were prepared by immunoSEQ multiplex PCR; TCRdb keeps only in-frame clonotypes and omits some of them. The table shows 150,000 to 200,000 clones, with 70% to 90% occurring only once. The sequenced material came from PBMCs. The source is a young man in good health and CMV-seropositive.

DNA for the CDR3: TGTGCCAGCAGTTATTCGGCAGGCTCTGGAAACACCATATATTTT. Translation: CASSYSAGSGNTIYF. The chain couples TRBV6-5 to TRBJ1-3; no firm D call. V was pared by 3 bases and J by 0 bases, with 9 bases between. Germline CDR1 reads MNHEY; CDR2 reads SVGAGI. There are 15 residues in the CDR3.

This rearrangement joins TRBV11-3 to TRBJ2-3; 9 bases agree with TRBD2. With 4 bases clipped from V and 1 base from J, the junction kept 0 bases outside the gene matches. In germline, CDR1 is SGHNT, CDR2 YENEEA. The CDR3 length is 14 residues. The CDR3 coding sequence is TGTGCCAGCAGCTCTAGCGGGGGCACAGATACGCAGTATTTT. It codes for CASSSSGGTDTQYF.

This sequence joins TRBV19 and TRBJ2-2; 9 bases match TRBD1. The CDR3 has 15 amino acids. Trimming took 3 bases from V and 6 from J; bases not matched to a gene: 5. Germline lookup yields CDR1 LNHDA and CDR2 SQIVND (reference sequence). CDR3 in amino acids: CASSIGTGLPGELFF. In DNA, the CDR3 is TGTGCCAGTAGTATCGGGACAGGGCTGCCCGGGGAGCTGTTTTTT.

This chain connects TRBV5-1 to TRBJ2-5, with D possibly TRBD2 on 6 matching bases. The germline V gene has CDR1 SGHRS and CDR2 YFSETQ. The CDR3 consists of 15 residues. Trimming took off 4 bases at V and 3 bases at J, with 16 bases between the two ends. DNA for the CDR3: TGCGCCAGCAGCGCCTATGGGACTGAAAAAGAGACCCAGTACTTC. Its protein is CASSAYGTEKETQYF.

The J gene is TRBJ2-5, the V gene TRBV4-3; 8 bases map to TRBD2. The germline CDR1 and CDR2 sequences are LGHNA and YSLEER. The CDR3 runs 17 residues. Trimming took 2 bases from V and 5 from J; bases not matched to a gene: 13. In DNA form, the CDR3 reads TGCGCCAGCAGCCAAAGTACTAGCGGACTAATCGGGGAGACCCAGTACTTC. Protein sequence: CASSQSTSGLIGETQYF.

J is TRBJ1-2 and V is TRBV6-5, with 10 nucleotides matching TRBD1. The ends lost 5 bases at V and 8 bases at J; junction bases unmatched: 8. Per germline, CDR1 MNHEY and CDR2 SVGAGI. This CDR3 spans 14 amino acids. The DNA for the CDR3 is TGTGCCAGCAGTCCATCCGGGACAGGGGAGGGCTACACCTTC. Protein product: CASSPSGTGEGYTF.

The rearrangement uses TRBV7-3 and TRBJ2-2; 8 bases map to TRBD2. The V gene's germline CDR1 is SGHTA and CDR2 FQGTGA. CDR3 length equals 16 residues. J lost 1 base, V lost 6 bases, and 7 bases had no gene match. The chain's CDR3 is CASSRGAGVNTGELFF. DNA of the CDR3: TGTGCCAGCAGTCGGGGAGCGGGGGTGAACACCGGGGAGCTGTTTTTT.

V usage is TRBV16 and J usage is TRBJ2-3; TRBD1 matches 7 bases. Germline lookup yields CDR1 KGHSY and CDR2 FQNENV. The ends lost 4 bases at V and 2 bases at J; junction bases unmatched: 3. CDR3 size: 14 residues. As DNA, the CDR3 is TGTGCCAGCAGCCGGACAGGAACCACAGATACGCAGTATTTT. It encodes CASSRTGTTDTQYF.

The chain combines TRBV7-9 with TRBJ1-5; D is perhaps TRBD1 (6 bases). The CDR3 totals 17 residues. V gave up 5 bases and J gave up 2 bases, with 19 bases separating them. CDR1 SEHNR and CDR2 FQNEAQ come from the germline V gene (reference sequence). CDR3 sequence (DNA): TGTGCCAGCAGCCGTCATAGGGGGGGCGGTGGCAATCAGCCCCAGCATTTT. Amino acids: CASSRHRGGGGNQPQHF.

This rearrangement joins TRBV4-3 to TRBJ2-3; maybe TRBD2 (5 bases). Germline V gives CDR1 LGHNA, CDR2 YSLEER. This CDR3 region has 14 residues. Trimming shortened V by 0 bases and J by 2 bases, and 6 bases separated the two germline ends. In DNA, the CDR3 is TGCGCCAGCAGCCAAGAAGCGGACACAGATACGCAGTATTTT. Amino acid sequence: CASSQEADTDTQYF.

In nucleotides, the CDR3 is TGTGCCAGCAGCTTGGGCGGACAGAGAGCTAACTATGGCTACACCTTC. This gives the protein CASSLGGQRANYGYTF. The rearrangement joins TRBV5-6 to TRBJ1-2; a possible D gene is TRBD1 (6 bases). Germline CDR1 is SGHDT and CDR2 is YYEEEE. V lost 0 bases to trimming and J lost 0 bases, with 12 bases between them. The CDR3 is made up of 16 amino acids.

To note about this clone: Mismatch with germline at one junction end may stem from a read error. The chain combines TRBV10-3 with TRBJ2-3; D may be TRBD2 (5 bases). From germline, CDR1 is ENHRY and CDR2 SYGVKD. The CDR3 length is 13 residues. CDR3 bases: TGTGCCGTCAGTCCGGGATTAACAGATACGCAGTATTTT. This sequence encodes CAVSPGLTDTQYF.

This chain connects TRBV5-1 to TRBJ2-7, with D tentatively TRBD2 (7 bases). Germline V gene lookup returns CDR1 SGHRS and CDR2 YFSETQ. CDR3 size: 15 residues. Trimming stripped 0 bases from V and 2 bases from J, with 12 bases between. The CDR3 is CASSLAAGATYEQYF. The CDR3 DNA sequence: TGCGCCAGCAGCTTGGCCGCGGGGGCAACCTACGAGCAGTACTTC.

V gene TRBV4-3 combines with J gene TRBJ2-2, with 9 bases aligning to TRBD2. Per the germline V gene, CDR1 is LGHNA and CDR2 is YSLEER. This CDR3 region has 14 residues. Losses at the gene ends were 6 bases for V and 6 bases for J; bases not matched to a gene: 5. For the CDR3, the DNA is TGCGCCAGCAGAGGCGGGGGGGCCCCCGGGGAGCTGTTTTTT. This encodes CASRGGGAPGELFF.

The rearrangement uses TRBV29-1 and TRBJ2-7; 8 nucleotides agree with TRBD1. J was trimmed by 6 bases and V by 5 bases; bases with no gene match: 3. The germline gives CDR1 SQVTM, CDR2 ANQGSEA. This CDR3 has 11 amino acids. CDR3 sequence: CSVRTGREQYF. The CDR3 region has the DNA TGCAGCGTTAGGACAGGGCGCGAGCAGTACTTC.

The V gene is TRBV4-2, the J gene TRBJ2-7; 7 bases map to TRBD2. This CDR3 contains 16 residues. V trimming: 0 bases; J trimming: 5 bases; junction bases outside the gene matches: 10. CDR1 and CDR2 from the germline V gene are LGHNA and YNFKEQ. This CDR3 is CASSQDLGGSSNEQYF. The CDR3 region has the DNA TGTGCCAGCAGCCAAGATTTGGGGGGGTCCAGCAACGAGCAGTACTTC.

V is TRBV4-2 and J is TRBJ2-5, with D unresolved. The CDR3 is 12 amino acids. Trimming cost V 5 bases and J 5 bases, with 9 bases left between them. CDR1 and CDR2 from the germline V gene are LGHNA and YNFKEQ. CDR3 loop: CASSSLQETQYF. In DNA form, the CDR3 reads TGTGCCAGCAGCTCTTTACAGGAGACCCAGTACTTC.

This clone has more than one count but fewer than ten. The chain carries TRBV6-6 and TRBJ1-4; TRBD1 matches at 11 bases. CDR3 length equals 15 residues. The germline CDR1 and CDR2 sequences are MNHNY and SVGAGI (reference sequence). V shed 4 bases, J shed 4 bases, and the junction held 2 bases outside the gene matches. This CDR3 is CASSSGTGGNEKLFF. The CDR3, as DNA: TGTGCCAGCAGTTCTGGGACAGGGGGTAATGAAAAACTGTTTTTT.